This T cell receptor beta chain emerged from a study of PD-1 blockade in classical Hodgkin lymphoma (dated by TCRdb to 2020 to 2022). Background for the entire study: Nivolumab dosing was 3 mg/kg intravenously every 2 weeks, continuing until either disease progression or unacceptable toxicity. To define a peripheral blood immune signature of response to PD-1 blockade in classical Hodgkin lymphoma, the study combined TCR beta sequencing with CyTOF. Broader findings and caveats from the paper: Baseline TCR diversity was reported as lower in newly diagnosed patients than in healthy donors, and lower still in relapsed/refractory patients. Only a single clinical trial cohort was studied, and what caused the repertoire differences, possibly disease activity or prior therapy, remained undefined. Among trial patients, those achieving complete response had baseline diversity similar to that of newly diagnosed patients, while diversity was significantly lower in partial responders and progressors. Patients starting nivolumab less than 1 year after ASCT had lower diversity and were excluded from later analyses to avoid confounding by immune reconstitution. CD4+ but not CD8+ TCR diversity rose significantly by C4D1 (p=0.0027 vs p=0.16), most apparent in complete responders (p=0.02).

The sample's time point label, decoded: cycle 2 day 1 (C2D1) of nivolumab. Every trial patient had relapsed after autologous stem cell transplantation, and cohorts A, B and C differed in prior brentuximab vedotin exposure. The trial cohort comprised more than 55 patients with relapsed/refractory classical Hodgkin lymphoma whose best overall responses were complete response, partial response or progressive disease. In the multi-cohort phase II CheckMate 205 trial, trial patients received single-agent nivolumab. An independent review committee assessed best overall response by applying the 2007 International Working Group response criteria. Trial PBMCs were collected immediately before nivolumab initiation (C1D1) and during therapy at cycle 2 day 1 and cycle 4 day 1. After peripheral blood was drawn into 8 mL Vacutainer Cell Preparation Tubes, PBMCs were isolated by centrifugation and then cryopreserved.

On this clone: Its antigen is still unknown. No much larger clone is present one base from it, and per-base qualities are unavailable.

Genomic DNA was extracted with the Qiagen DNeasy kit from unsorted PBMCs and from negatively selected CD4+ and CD8+ fractions. TCR beta CDR3 regions were subjected to amplification by immunoSEQ multiplex PCR with primers that anneal to V and J segments. A synthetic immune receptor repertoire was used to minimize amplification bias, and any remaining bias was removed computationally after sequencing. As for the authors' bioinformatics: Repertoire diversity was quantified as the Shannon entropy index using custom Python scripts. Unsorted, CD4+ and CD8+ repertoires were analyzed separately, except in combined analyses where CD4+ and CD8+ sequences were merged in silico. Clonal expansion was defined as a frequency increase of at least 2-fold after treatment compared with C1D1, and clones undetected at baseline were assigned a pseudocount of 0.5. Clones with 0 or 1 copy at C1D1 were defined as singleton clones, while clones with 2 or more copies were defined as non-singleton clones. Clones expanded in unsorted samples were assigned a CD4+, CD8+ or unknown annotation through matching of protein sequences in sorted samples from the same patient. Wilcoxon tests were applied to paired samples to test diversity changes from C1D1 to C4D1. TCRdb provides this immuneACCESS table in a form limited to in-frame rearrangements. Some clones are lacking; in checked studies, under half of them reflect an unresolved V gene, and why the rest are absent is not known. V, J and clone size derive from that table, while D and trimming were established from the DNA sequence. Present in this sample are 20,000 to 25,000 clones, over 75% of which were seen just once. Clones ranked in the top ten supply roughly a sixth of the sample.

The CDR3, cysteine through phenylalanine, is 14 amino acids long. The DNA shown is the 42-base CDR3, in frame from base 1. V is clipped by 5 bases and J by 6 bases, and the sequence between their germline boundaries is 17 bases long. CDR1 and CDR2 (SGHRS, YFSETQ) derive from the germline V gene. The chain is made from TRBV5-1 and TRBJ1-2; 6 matching bases give a weak D call of TRBD1. This TCR was recovered from a human donor with classical Hodgkin lymphoma. The material was peripheral blood mononuclear cells (PBMCs), obtained before the second cycle of nivolumab. The CDR3 is CASRNEGGAHGYTF. The sequenced DNA: TGCGCCAGCAGAAATGAGGGGGGGGCGCATGGCTACACCTTC. The full variable domain, with segments outside the CDR3 supplied by the reference TRBV5-1 and TRBJ1-2 proteins, appears as KAGVTQTPRYLIKTRGQQVTLSCSPISGHRSVSWYQQTPGQGLQFLFEYFSETQRNKGNFPGRFSGRQFSNSRSEMNVSTLELGDSALYLCASRNEGGAHGYTFGSGTRLTVV.